This T cell receptor (beta chain) originates from a study of T cell changes during pregnancy in multiple sclerosis. For this clone: The germline gene is not matched at one end of the junction; a read error may be the cause.

The CDR3 loop spans 15 amino acids. Germline CDR1 is LNHDA and CDR2 is SQIVND (reference sequence). The assay was immunoSEQ multiplex PCR, and TCRdb's table has in-frame clones only and misses some. This table has some 71,000 clones, about 91% appearing once. The chain has TRBV19 and TRBJ2-2; tentatively, D is TRBD1 or TRBD2 (5 bases each). The source was CD4+ T cells from peripheral blood mononuclear cells, collected in the third trimester of pregnancy. The origin of this receptor is a female donor in good health, enrolled as a control in a pregnancy study. For the CDR3, the DNA is TGTGCCAGTAGAATAGCGCAAGACAGCGCCGGGGAGCTGTTTTTT. This gives the protein CASRIAQDSAGELFF.